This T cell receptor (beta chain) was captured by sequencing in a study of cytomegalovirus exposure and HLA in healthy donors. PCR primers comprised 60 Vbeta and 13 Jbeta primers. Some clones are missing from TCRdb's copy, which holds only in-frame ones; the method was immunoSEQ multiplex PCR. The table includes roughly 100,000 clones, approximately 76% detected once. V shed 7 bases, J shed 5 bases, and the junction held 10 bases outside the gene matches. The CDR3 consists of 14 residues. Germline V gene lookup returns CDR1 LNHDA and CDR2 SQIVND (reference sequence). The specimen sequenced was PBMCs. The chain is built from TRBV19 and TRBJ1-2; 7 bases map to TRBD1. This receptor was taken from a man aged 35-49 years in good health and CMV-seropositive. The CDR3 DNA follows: TGTGCCAGTAATACGGACAGGTCCCGTTATGGCTACACCTTC. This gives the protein CASNTDRSRYGYTF.